This is a list of T cell receptor beta chains from one sample in a study of T cell changes during pregnancy in multiple sclerosis. The assay was immunoSEQ multiplex PCR, and TCRdb's table has in-frame clones only and misses some. The table has 35,000 to 45,000 clones, about 85% seen once. This material consisted of CD4+ T cells from peripheral blood mononuclear cells, taken after pregnancy. The receptors originated from a female donor with multiple sclerosis, enrolled in a pregnancy study. Each CDR3 is given with its conserved first and last residue. Fields, in order: CDR3 length, clone size, J gene, V gene, D gene, CDR3 protein, CDR3 DNA. D genes are given only for firm matches. The size field is filled for only some rows; it gives once, few, many or a size class.

>14|.|TRBJ1-2|TRBV6-5|.
CASSYSDGADGYTF
TGTGCCAGCAGTTACTCGGATGGGGCTGATGGCTACACCTTC
>15|.|TRBJ2-7|TRBV5-1|TRBD2
CASSWGLAGGYEQYF
TGCGCCAGCAGCTGGGGACTAGCGGGGGGTTACGAGCAGTACTTC
>15|.|TRBJ2-5|TRBV2|.
CASTLRGLQQETQYF
TGTGCCAGCACCCTACGGGGGTTACAACAAGAGACCCAGTACTTC
>15|.|TRBJ1-1|TRBV28|.
CASSGEGRPNTEAFF
TGTGCCAGCAGCGGGGAAGGTCGGCCGAACACTGAAGCTTTCTTT
>14|.|TRBJ2-7|TRBV30|TRBD1
CAWTLEGAIYEQYF
TGTGCCTGGACCCTCGAGGGGGCTATCTACGAGCAGTACTTC
>13|.|TRBJ2-3|TRBV19|.
CASSREGGDTQYF
TGTGCCAGTAGTCGTGAGGGCGGTGATACGCAGTATTTT
>15|.|TRBJ1-2|TRBV7-2|.
CASSLEGGWVYGYTF
TGTGCCAGCAGCTTAGAGGGAGGATGGGTCTATGGCTACACCTTC
>17|few|TRBJ2-1|TRBV11-3|TRBD2
CASSPALAGGPNNEQFF
TGTGCCAGCAGCCCCGCCTTGGCGGGGGGGCCGAACAATGAGCAGTTCTTC
>14|once|TRBJ2-3|TRBV5-1|.
CASSLQGYEDTQYF
TGCGCCAGCAGCTTGCAGGGTTATGAAGATACGCAGTATTTT
>15|.|TRBJ1-3|TRBV9|.
CASSGVGGNGNTIYF
TGTGCCAGCAGCGGGGTCGGGGGTAATGGAAACACCATATATTTT
>14|.|TRBJ1-2|TRBV5-1|TRBD1
CASSGRQGASGYTF
TGCGCCAGCAGCGGACGACAGGGGGCGAGTGGCTACACCTTC
>15|.|TRBJ2-1|TRBV4-3|TRBD2
CASSYGLAVYNEQFF
TGCGCCAGCAGTTACGGACTAGCGGTCTACAATGAGCAGTTCTTC
>15|.|TRBJ2-1|TRBV27|.
CASSLSVSSYNEQFF
TGTGCCAGCAGTTTATCGGTTAGCTCCTACAATGAGCAGTTCTTC
>14|.|TRBJ2-7|TRBV5-1|TRBD1
CASSLVGQGYEQYF
TGCGCCAGCAGCTTGGTAGGACAGGGGTACGAGCAGTACTTC
>15|.|TRBJ2-1|TRBV7-3|.
CASSLMGPLGYEQFF
TGTGCCAGCAGCTTAATGGGGCCCTTGGGATATGAGCAGTTCTTC
>15|.|TRBJ1-5|TRBV5-4|.
CASSLGGHSNQPQHF
TGTGCCAGCAGCTTGGGGGGACATAGCAATCAGCCCCAGCATTTT
>14|.|TRBJ1-1|TRBV5-1|.
CASSLQGMNTEAFF
TGCGCCAGCAGCTTACAGGGCATGAACACTGAAGCTTTCTTT
>14|.|TRBJ2-5|TRBV7-3|.
CASSLGSSAETQYF
TGTGCCAGCAGCTTAGGATCTAGCGCAGAGACCCAGTACTTC
>15|.|TRBJ2-6|TRBV5-4|.
CASSLQGSGANVLTF
TGTGCCAGCAGCTTACAGGGCTCTGGGGCCAACGTCCTGACTTTC
>15|.|TRBJ1-2|TRBV9|.
CASTKKTTERRGYTF
TGTGCCAGCACCAAGAAAACGACGGAGAGGAGGGGCTACACCTTC
>13|.|TRBJ2-5|TRBV7-3|.
CASSLTREETQYF
TGTGCCAGCAGCTTAACCAGGGAAGAGACCCAGTACTTC
>15|.|TRBJ2-7|TRBV11-2|TRBD1
CASSLPPDRVYEQYF
TGTGCCAGCAGCTTACCCCCGGACAGGGTCTACGAGCAGTACTTC
>18|.|TRBJ1-1|TRBV10-3|.
CAISGQRFQGPMNTEAFF
TGTGCCATCAGTGGTCAGAGGTTTCAGGGCCCCATGAACACTGAAGCTTTCTTT
>12|.|TRBJ2-3|TRBV7-3|.
CASSSYTDTQYF
TGTGCCAGCAGCAGCTACACAGATACGCAGTATTTT
>15|.|TRBJ2-4|TRBV7-2|.
CASSLGGASKNIQYF
TGTGCCAGCAGCTTAGGTGGGGCCTCCAAAAACATTCAGTACTTC
>12|.|TRBJ1-1|TRBV6-6|.
CASSRLNTEAFF
TGTGCCAGCAGTCGGTTGAACACTGAAGCTTTCTTT
>13|.|TRBJ1-1|TRBV29-1|.
CSVEELANTEAFF
TGCAGCGTTGAGGAGCTAGCGAACACTGAAGCTTTCTTT
>15|.|TRBJ2-6|TRBV7-9|.
CASSARGAGANVLTF
TGTGCCAGCAGCGCCAGGGGCGCTGGGGCCAACGTCCTGACTTTC
>15|.|TRBJ2-7|TRBV7-2|TRBD1
CASSWAGTGTYEQYF
TGTGCCAGCAGCTGGGCCGGGACAGGGACCTACGAGCAGTACTTC
>16|.|TRBJ2-4|TRBV5-6|TRBD1
CASSSTGVLAKNIQYF
TGTGCCAGCAGCTCTACAGGGGTTCTAGCCAAAAACATTCAGTACTTC
>16|few|TRBJ2-3|TRBV4-1|.
CASSLVGQDRTDTQYF
TGCGCCAGCAGCCTCGTCGGACAAGACCGCACAGATACGCAGTATTTT
>15|.|TRBJ2-3|TRBV7-8|.
CASSLSGGPTDTQYF
TGTGCCAGCAGCTTATCCGGGGGGCCTACAGATACGCAGTATTTT
>13|.|TRBJ1-3|TRBV30|.
CACTTGPGNTIYF
TGTGCCTGTACTACAGGACCTGGAAACACCATATATTTT
>12|.|TRBJ2-1|TRBV15|.
CATSRDFSEQFF
TGTGCCACCAGCAGAGATTTTAGTGAGCAGTTCTTC
>14|.|TRBJ1-6|TRBV5-1|TRBD1
CASSHGTDGSPLHF
TGCGCCAGCAGCCACGGGACAGATGGTTCACCCCTCCACTTT
>14|few|TRBJ2-2|TRBV2|TRBD1
CASRRTGYTGELFF
TGTGCCAGCAGAAGGACAGGGTATACCGGGGAGCTGTTTTTT
>14|.|TRBJ2-7|TRBV6-5|TRBD1
CASRKGQGAYEQYF
TGTGCCAGCAGGAAGGGGCAGGGGGCCTACGAGCAGTACTTC
>16|.|TRBJ2-4|TRBV23-1|.
CASNTDPEGTKNIQYF
TGCGCCAGCAACACAGATCCGGAGGGTACCAAAAACATTCAGTACTTC
>14|.|TRBJ2-5|TRBV4-1|.
CASSQVYSQETQYF
TGCGCCAGCAGCCAAGTATACAGTCAAGAGACCCAGTACTTC
>13|few|TRBJ2-1|TRBV10-3|TRBD2
CAIRGQGGNEQFF
TGTGCCATCAGGGGCCAGGGAGGGAATGAGCAGTTCTTC
>17|.|TRBJ2-3|TRBV9|TRBD2
CASSVGVGTSGGDTQYF
TGTGCCAGCAGCGTAGGGGTGGGGACTAGCGGGGGTGATACGCAGTATTTT
>16|.|TRBJ1-2|TRBV4-3|.
CASSQGEGEANYGYTF
TGCGCCAGCAGCCAAGGCGAGGGGGAAGCTAACTATGGCTACACCTTC
>14|.|TRBJ1-5|TRBV30|TRBD1
CAWSGTGRGQPQHF
TGTGCCTGGAGTGGGACAGGTAGGGGTCAGCCCCAGCATTTT
>13|.|TRBJ1-5|TRBV15|.
CATSWGTNQPQHF
TGTGCCACCAGTTGGGGCACTAATCAGCCCCAGCATTTT
>15|.|TRBJ1-6|TRBV14|TRBD1
CASSQGQGGFSPLHF
TGTGCCAGCAGCCAGGGACAGGGAGGTTTCTCACCCCTCCACTTT